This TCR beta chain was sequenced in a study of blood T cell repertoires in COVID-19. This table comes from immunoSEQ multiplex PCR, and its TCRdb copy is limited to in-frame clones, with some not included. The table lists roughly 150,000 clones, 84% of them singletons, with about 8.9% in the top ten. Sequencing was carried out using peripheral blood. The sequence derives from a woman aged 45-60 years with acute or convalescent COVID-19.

The CDR3 DNA is TGTGCTAGTGGAACGGGACAGCCCTATGGCTACACCTTC. This codes for CASGTGQPYGYTF. V is TRBV12-5 and J is TRBJ1-2; 7 bases fit TRBD1. CDR1 is LGHNT and CDR2 is FRNRAP in the germline V gene. The CDR3 length is 13 residues. V shed 6 bases, J shed 4 bases, and the junction held 5 bases outside the gene matches.